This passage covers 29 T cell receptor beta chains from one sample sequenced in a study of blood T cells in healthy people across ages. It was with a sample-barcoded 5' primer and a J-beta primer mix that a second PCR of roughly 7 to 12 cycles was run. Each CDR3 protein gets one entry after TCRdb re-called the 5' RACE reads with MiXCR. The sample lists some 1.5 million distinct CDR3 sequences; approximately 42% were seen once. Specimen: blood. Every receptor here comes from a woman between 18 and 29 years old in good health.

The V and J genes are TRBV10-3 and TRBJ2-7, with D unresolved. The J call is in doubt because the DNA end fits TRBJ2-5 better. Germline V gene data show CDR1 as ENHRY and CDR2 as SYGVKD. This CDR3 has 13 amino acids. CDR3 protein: CAISDTQRETQYF. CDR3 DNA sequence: TGTGCCATCAGTGACACCCAGAGAGAGACCCAGTACTTC.

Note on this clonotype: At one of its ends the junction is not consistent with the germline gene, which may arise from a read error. The CDR3, as DNA: TGTGCCAGCGGGCTAGCCAAAAACATTCAGCACTTC. Translation gives CASGLAKNIQHF. The V and J genes are TRBV7-2 and TRBJ2-4; TRBD2 is a possible D gene (5 bases). This CDR3 is built from 12 residues. Germline assignment: CDR1 SGHTA and CDR2 FQGNSA.

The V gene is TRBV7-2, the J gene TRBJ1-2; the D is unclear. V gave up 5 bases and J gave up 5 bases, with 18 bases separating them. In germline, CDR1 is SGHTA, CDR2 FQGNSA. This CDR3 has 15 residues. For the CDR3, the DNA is TGTGCCAGCAGCCCCGTCAGAAGATCGGAATATGGCTACACCTTC. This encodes CASSPVRRSEYGYTF.

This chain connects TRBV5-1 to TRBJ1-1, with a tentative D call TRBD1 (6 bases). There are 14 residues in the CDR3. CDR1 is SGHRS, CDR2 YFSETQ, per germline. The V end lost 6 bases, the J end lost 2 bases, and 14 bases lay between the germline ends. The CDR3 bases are TGCGCCAGCAACGGTGGAGGGGGTAACACTGAAGCTTTCTTT. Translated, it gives CASNGGGGNTEAFF.

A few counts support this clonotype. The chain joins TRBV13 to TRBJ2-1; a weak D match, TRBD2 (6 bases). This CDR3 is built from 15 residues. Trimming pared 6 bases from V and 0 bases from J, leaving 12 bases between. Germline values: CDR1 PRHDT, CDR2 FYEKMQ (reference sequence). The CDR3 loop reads CASRPPGVSYNEQFF. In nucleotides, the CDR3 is TGTGCCAGCAGGCCTCCGGGGGTCTCCTACAATGAGCAGTTCTTC.

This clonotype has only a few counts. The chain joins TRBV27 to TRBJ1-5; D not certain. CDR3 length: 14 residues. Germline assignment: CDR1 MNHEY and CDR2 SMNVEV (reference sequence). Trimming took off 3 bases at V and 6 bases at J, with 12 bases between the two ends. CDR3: CASSLRGFVQPQHF. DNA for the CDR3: TGTGCCAGCAGTTTGCGTGGTTTCGTTCAGCCCCAGCATTTT.

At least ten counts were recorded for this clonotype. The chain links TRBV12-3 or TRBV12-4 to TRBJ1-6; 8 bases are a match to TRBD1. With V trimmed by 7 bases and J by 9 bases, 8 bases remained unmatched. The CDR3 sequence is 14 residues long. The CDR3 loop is CASIKTGDSSPLHF. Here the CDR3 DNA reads TGTGCCAGCATCAAGACAGGGGACAGTTCACCCCTCCACTTT.

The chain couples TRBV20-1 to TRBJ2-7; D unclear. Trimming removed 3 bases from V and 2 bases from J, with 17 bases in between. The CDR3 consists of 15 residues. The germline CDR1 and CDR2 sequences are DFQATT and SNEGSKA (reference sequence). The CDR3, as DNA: TGCAGTGCTAGTGGTATAGCAAGGCGTGCCTACGAGCAGTACTTC. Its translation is CSASGIARRAYEQYF.

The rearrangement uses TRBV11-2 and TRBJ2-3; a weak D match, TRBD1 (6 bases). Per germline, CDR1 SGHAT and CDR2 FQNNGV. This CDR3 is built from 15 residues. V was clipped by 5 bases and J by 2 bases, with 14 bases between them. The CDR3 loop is CASSPGDPPTDTQYF. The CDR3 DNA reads TGTGCCAGCAGCCCAGGGGATCCCCCCACAGATACGCAGTATTTT.

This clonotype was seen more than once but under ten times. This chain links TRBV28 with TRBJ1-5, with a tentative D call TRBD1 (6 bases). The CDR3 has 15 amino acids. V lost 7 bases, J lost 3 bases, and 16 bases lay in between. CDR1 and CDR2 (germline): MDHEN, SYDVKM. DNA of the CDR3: TGTGCCAGCAAGTACGGAGGGGGAGACAATCAGCCCCAGCATTTT. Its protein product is CASKYGGGDNQPQHF.

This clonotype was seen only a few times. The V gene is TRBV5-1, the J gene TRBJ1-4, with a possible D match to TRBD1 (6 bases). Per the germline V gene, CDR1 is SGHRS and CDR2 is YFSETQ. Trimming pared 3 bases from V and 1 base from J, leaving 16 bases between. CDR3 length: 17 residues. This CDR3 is CASSSRGRVRTNEKLFF. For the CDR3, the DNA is TGCGCCAGCAGCTCCAGGGGAAGGGTACGAACTAATGAAAAACTGTTTTTT.

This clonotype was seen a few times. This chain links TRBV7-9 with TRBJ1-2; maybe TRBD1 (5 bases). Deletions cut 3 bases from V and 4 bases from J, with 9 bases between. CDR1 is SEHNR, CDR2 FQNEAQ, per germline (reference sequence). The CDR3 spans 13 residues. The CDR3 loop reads CASSFGGPYGYTF. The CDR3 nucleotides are TGTGCCAGCAGCTTCGGGGGTCCCTATGGCTACACCTTC.

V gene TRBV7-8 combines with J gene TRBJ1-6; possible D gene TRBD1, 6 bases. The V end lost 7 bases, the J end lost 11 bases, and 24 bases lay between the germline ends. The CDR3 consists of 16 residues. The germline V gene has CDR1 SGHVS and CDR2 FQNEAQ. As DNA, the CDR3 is TGTGCCAGCATCCATGGGGAACAGGGTTTAGGGGCACCCCTCCACTTT. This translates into CASIHGEQGLGAPLHF.

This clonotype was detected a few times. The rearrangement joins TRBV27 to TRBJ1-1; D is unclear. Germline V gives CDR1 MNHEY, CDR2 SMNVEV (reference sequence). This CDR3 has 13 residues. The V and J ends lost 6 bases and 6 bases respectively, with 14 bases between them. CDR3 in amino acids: CASRKTSIPEAFF. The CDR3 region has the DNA TGTGCCAGCAGAAAGACAAGTATCCCTGAAGCTTTCTTT.

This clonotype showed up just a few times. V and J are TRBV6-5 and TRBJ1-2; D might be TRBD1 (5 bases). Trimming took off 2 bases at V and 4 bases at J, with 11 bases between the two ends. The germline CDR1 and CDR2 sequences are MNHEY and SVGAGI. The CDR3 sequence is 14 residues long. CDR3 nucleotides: TGTGCCAGCAGTTACACCAGGGTGGGCTATGGCTACACCTTC. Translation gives CASSYTRVGYGYTF.

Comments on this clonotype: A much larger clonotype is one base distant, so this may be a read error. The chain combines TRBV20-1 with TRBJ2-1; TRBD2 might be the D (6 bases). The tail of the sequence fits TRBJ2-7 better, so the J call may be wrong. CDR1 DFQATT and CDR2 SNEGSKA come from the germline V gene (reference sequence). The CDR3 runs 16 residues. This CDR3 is CSARFLSGEVYNEQYF. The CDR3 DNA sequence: TGCAGTGCTAGATTCCTCTCGGGGGAAGTATACAATGAGCAGTACTTC.

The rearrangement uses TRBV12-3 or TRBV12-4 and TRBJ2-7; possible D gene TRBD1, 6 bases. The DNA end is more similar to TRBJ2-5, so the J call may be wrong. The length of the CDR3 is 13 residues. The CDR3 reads CASSLTEQGTQYF. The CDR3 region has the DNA TGTGCCAGCAGTTTAACGGAACAGGGGACCCAGTACTTC.

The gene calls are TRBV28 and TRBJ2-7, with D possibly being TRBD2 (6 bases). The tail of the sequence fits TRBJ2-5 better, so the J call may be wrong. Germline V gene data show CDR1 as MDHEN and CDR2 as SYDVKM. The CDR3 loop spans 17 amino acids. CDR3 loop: CASSLRGKGVILETQYF. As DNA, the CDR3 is TGTGCCAGCAGTCTACGGGGGAAGGGAGTGATATTGGAGACCCAGTACTTC.

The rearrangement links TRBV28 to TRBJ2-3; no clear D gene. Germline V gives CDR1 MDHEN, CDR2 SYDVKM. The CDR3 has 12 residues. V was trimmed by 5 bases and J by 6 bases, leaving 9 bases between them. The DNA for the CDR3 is TGTGCCAGCAGTCCCAAACTTGATACGCAGTATTTT. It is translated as CASSPKLDTQYF.

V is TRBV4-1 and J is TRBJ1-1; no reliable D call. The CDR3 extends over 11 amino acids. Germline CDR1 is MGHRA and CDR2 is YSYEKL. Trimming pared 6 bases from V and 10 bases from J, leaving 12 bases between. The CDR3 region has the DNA TGCGCCAGCAGGCACACCAAGTCAGCTTTCTTT. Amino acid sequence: CASRHTKSAFF.

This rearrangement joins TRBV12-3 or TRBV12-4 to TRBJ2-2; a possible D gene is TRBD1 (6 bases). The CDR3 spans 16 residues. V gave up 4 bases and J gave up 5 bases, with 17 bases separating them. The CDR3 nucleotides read TGTGCCAGCAGTTCTCTTACAGGGAAAAGGACCGGGGAGCTGTTTTTT. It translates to CASSSLTGKRTGELFF.

Here the CDR3 DNA reads TGCGCCAGCAGCGACGCTAGCGGGAATGCCCACAATGAGCAGTTCTTC. This translates into CASSDASGNAHNEQFF. The chain uses TRBV5-1 and TRBJ2-1, with TRBD2 matching 9 bases. Looked up from germline, CDR1 is SGHRS and CDR2 is YFSETQ. CDR3 length: 16 residues. Trimming at V came to 4 bases and at J to 5 bases, leaving 10 bases not matched to a gene.

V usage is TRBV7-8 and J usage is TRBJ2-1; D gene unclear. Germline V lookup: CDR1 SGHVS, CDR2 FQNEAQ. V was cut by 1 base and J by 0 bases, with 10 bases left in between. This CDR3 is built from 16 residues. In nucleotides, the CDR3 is TGTGCCAGCAGCTTAGATTTAATTAGCTCCTACAATGAGCAGTTCTTC. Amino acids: CASSLDLISSYNEQFF.

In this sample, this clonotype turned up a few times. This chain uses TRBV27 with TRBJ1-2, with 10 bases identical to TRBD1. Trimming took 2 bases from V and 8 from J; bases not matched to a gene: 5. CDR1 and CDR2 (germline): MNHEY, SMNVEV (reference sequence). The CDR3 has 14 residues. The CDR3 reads CASSLGGQGMGYTF. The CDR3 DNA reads TGTGCCAGCAGTTTAGGGGGACAGGGGATGGGCTACACCTTC.

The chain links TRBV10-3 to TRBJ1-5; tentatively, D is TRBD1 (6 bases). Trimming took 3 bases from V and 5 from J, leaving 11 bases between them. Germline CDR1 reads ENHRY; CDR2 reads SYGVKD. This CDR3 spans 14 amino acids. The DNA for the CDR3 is TGTGCCATCAGTGATCGGACAGCCCATCAGCCCCAGCATTTT. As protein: CAISDRTAHQPQHF.

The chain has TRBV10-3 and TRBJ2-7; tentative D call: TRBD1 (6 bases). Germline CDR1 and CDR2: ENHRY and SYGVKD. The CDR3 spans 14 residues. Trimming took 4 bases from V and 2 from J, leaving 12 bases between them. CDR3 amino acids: CAISGTAYAYEQYF. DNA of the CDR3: TGTGCCATCAGTGGGACAGCCTACGCCTACGAGCAGTACTTC.

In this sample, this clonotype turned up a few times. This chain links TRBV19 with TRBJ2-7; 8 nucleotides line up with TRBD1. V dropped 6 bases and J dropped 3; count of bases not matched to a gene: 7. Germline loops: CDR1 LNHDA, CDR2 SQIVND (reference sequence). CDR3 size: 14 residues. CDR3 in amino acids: CASRQLGQGYEQYF. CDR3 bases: TGTGCCAGTAGACAACTCGGACAGGGCTACGAGCAGTACTTC.

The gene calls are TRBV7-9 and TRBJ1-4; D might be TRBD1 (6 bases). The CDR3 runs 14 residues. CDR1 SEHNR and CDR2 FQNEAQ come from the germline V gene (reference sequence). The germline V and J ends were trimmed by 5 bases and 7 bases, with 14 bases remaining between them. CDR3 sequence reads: CASSRGASREKLFF. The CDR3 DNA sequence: TGTGCCAGCAGCCGGGGGGCCTCACGTGAAAAACTGTTTTTT.

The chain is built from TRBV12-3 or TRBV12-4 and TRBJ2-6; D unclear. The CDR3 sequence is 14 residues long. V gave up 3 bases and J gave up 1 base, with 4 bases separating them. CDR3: CASSFWSGANVLTF. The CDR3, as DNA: TGTGCCAGCAGTTTTTGGTCTGGGGCCAACGTCCTGACTTTC.